The source of this TCR beta chain is a study of shared clonotypes between healthy human individuals. The assay was carried out at the deep level. Per the authors' pipeline: Junction-only immunoSEQ data arrived without quality scores, meaning filtering differed. Using immunoSEQ multiplex PCR, the repertoire was profiled, and TCRdb retains in-frame clones only, with some absent. Clone size and V and J calls were adopted from that table, with D and trimming inferred from the DNA. The data show about 2.5 million clones, around 92% seen once. The sequence came from a man aged 18 to 35 in good health. Some clones in this sample may be carry-over from other donors' samples. The sample comprised naive CD4+ T cells from PBMCs. Subset defined: CD45RA+ positively selected.

The CDR3 nucleotides are TGTGCCAGCAGCTTAGACGACCCCACAGATACGCAGTATTTT. Its translation: CASSLDDPTDTQYF. V usage is TRBV7-8 and J usage is TRBJ2-3; D gene ambiguous. This CDR3 spans 14 amino acids. CDR1 and CDR2 from the germline V gene are SGHVS and FQNEAQ. V gave up 1 base and J gave up 2 bases, with 7 bases separating them.